A single T cell receptor beta chain is shown here with its context. What it recognizes is unknown. This specimen belongs to a study of T cell responses to AZD1222 COVID-19 vaccine. Some clones are missing from TCRdb's copy, which holds only in-frame ones; the method was immunoSEQ multiplex PCR. The sample yields about 88,000 clones, 85% to 90% seen once. Study-level findings and limits: Researchers report vaccine-associated CD4 TCRs spanning spike, with dominance at 160-218 and 743-854. It should be noted that donors were predominantly white British and more often female, and clonal diversity was possibly underestimated. After two AZD1222 doses, spike-specific TCR breadth and depth rose versus day 0. Among AZD1222 vaccinees, only 5 to 7 were seropositive at baseline.

J lost 5 bases, V lost 5 bases, and 9 bases had no gene match. Germline-derived CDR1 and CDR2 are SGHRS and YFSETQ. The CDR3 is 15 residues long. The rearrangement joins TRBV5-1 to TRBJ1-5, with 8 bases that match TRBD1. The source is an adult in good health. The starting material was peripheral blood, obtained on day 0 of AZD1222 vaccination. The CDR3 loop reads CASRPDGQGHQPQHF. The CDR3 nucleotides read TGCGCCAGCAGGCCAGACGGACAGGGCCATCAGCCCCAGCATTTT. Full variable domain (remainder filled in from reference TRBV5-1 and TRBJ1-5): KAGVTQTPRYLIKTRGQQVTLSCSPISGHRSVSWYQQTPGQGLQFLFEYFSETQRNKGNFPGRFSGRQFSNSRSEMNVSTLELGDSALYLCASRPDGQGHQPQHFGDGTRLSIL.